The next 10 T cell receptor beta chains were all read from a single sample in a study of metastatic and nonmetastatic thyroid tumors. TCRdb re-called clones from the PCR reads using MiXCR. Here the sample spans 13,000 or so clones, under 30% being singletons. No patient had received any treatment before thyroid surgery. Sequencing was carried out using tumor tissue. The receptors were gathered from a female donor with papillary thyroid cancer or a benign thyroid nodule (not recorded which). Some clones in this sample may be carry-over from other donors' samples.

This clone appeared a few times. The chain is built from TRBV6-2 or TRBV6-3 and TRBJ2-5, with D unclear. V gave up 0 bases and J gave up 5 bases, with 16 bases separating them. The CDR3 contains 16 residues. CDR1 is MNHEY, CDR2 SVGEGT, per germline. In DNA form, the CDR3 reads TGTGCCAGCAGTTACTCGAGTGACGGGTTGGTGGAGACCCAGTACTTC. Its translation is CASSYSSDGLVETQYF.

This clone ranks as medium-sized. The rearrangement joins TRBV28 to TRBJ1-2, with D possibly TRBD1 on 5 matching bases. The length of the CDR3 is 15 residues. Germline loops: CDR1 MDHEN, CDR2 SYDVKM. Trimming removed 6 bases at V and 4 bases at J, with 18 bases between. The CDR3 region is CASRPLGAGTYGYTF. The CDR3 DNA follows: TGTGCCAGCAGGCCCCTCGGGGCAGGTACCTATGGCTACACCTTC.

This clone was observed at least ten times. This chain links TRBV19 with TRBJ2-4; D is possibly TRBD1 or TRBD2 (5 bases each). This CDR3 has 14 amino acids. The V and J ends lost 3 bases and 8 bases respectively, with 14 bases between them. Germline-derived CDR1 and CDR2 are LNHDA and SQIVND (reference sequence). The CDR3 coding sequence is TGTGCCAGTAGTATCGGGGCTAGCTGGGACATTCAGTACTTC. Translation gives CASSIGASWDIQYF.

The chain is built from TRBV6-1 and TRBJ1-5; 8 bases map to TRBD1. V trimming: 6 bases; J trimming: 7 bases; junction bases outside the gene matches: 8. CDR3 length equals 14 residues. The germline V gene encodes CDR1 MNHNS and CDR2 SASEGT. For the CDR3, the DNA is TGTGCCAGCAGCGGACAGGGAGGAGGGCAGCCCCAGCATTTT. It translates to CASSGQGGGQPQHF.

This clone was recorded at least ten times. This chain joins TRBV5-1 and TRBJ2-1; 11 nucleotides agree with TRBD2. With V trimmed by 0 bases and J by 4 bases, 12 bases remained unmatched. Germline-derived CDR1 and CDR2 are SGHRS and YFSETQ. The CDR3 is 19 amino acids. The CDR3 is CASSLGATSGEARYNEQFF. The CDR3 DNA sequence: TGCGCCAGCAGCTTGGGGGCGACTAGCGGGGAGGCCAGGTACAATGAGCAGTTCTTC. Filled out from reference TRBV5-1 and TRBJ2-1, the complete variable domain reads KAGVTQTPRYLIKTRGQQVTLSCSPISGHRSVSWYQQTPGQGLQFLFEYFSETQRNKGNFPGRFSGRQFSNSRSEMNVSTLELGDSALYLCASSLGATSGEARYNEQFFGPGTRLTVL.

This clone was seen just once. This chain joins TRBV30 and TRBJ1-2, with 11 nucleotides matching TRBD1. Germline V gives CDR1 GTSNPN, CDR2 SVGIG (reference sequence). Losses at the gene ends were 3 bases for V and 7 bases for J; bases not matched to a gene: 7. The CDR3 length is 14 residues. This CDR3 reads CAWSGGQGAVGYTF. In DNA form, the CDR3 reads TGTGCCTGGAGCGGCGGACAGGGGGCGGTTGGCTACACCTTC.

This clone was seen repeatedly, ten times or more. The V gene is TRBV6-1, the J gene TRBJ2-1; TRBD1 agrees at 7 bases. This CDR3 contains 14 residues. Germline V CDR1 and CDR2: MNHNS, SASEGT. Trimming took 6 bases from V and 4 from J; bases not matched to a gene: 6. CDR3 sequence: CASSHGTAYNEQFF. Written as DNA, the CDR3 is TGTGCCAGCAGCCACGGGACAGCTTACAATGAGCAGTTCTTC.

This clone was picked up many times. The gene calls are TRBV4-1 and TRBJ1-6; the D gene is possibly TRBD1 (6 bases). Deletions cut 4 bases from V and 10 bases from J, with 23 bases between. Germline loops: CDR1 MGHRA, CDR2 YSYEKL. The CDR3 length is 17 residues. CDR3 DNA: TGCGCCAGCAGCCCAGGCCCGGACAGAATAATTCGATCACCCCTCCACTTT. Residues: CASSPGPDRIIRSPLHF.

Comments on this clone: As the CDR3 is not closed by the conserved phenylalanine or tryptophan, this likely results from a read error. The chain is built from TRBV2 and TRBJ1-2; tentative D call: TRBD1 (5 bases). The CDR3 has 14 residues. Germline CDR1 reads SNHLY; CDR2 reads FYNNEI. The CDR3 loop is CASRVGGPNYGYTC. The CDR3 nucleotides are TGTGCCAGCAGGGTTGGGGGACCTAACTATGGATACACCTGC.

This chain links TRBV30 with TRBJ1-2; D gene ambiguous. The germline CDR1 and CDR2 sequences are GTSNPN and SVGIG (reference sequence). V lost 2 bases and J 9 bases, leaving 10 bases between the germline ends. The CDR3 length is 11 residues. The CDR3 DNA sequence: TGTGCCTGGAGTAGCCTAGGGTGCTACACCTTC. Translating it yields CAWSSLGCYTF.